This paragraph covers one T cell receptor (beta chain) sequence. The sample is drawn from a study of blood T cell repertoires in COVID-19. Authors' processing steps: Counts of nucleated cells, estimated from reference gene primer amplification, were obtained. Only in-frame clones appear in the TCRdb table, and some are missing; sequencing was by immunoSEQ multiplex PCR. Clonal size and the V and J genes are those of that table, whereas D and trimming came from the DNA. The repertoire holds 40,000 to 55,000 clones, roughly 91% seen once, with 6% to 7% in the top ten. The CDR3 runs to 14 residues. V shed 4 bases and J 5 bases; nucleotides not matched to a gene: 3. Germline CDR1 is SGHNT and CDR2 is YYREEE (reference sequence).

The V and J genes are TRBV5-4 and TRBJ1-4, with TRBD1 matching 9 bases. The sample taken for sequencing was peripheral blood. The sequence came from a man in his fifties or sixties with active COVID-19. Here the CDR3 DNA reads TGTGCCAGCAGCCTACAGGGGGCGAATGAAAAACTGTTTTTT. Translated: CASSLQGANEKLFF.